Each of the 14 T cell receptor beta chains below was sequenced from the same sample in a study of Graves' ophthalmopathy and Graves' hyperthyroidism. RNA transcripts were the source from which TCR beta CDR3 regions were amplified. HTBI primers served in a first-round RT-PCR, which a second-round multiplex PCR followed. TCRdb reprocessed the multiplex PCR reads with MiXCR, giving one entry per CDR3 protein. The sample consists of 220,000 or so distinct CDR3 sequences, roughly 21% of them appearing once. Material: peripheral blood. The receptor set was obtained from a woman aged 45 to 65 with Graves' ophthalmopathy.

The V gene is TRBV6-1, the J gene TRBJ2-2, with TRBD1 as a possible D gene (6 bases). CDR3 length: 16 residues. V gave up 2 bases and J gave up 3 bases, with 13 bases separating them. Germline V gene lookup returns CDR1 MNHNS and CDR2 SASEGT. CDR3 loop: CASSELAGAYTGELFF. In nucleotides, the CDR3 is TGTGCCAGCAGTGAACTGGCAGGGGCGTACACCGGGGAGCTGTTTTTT.

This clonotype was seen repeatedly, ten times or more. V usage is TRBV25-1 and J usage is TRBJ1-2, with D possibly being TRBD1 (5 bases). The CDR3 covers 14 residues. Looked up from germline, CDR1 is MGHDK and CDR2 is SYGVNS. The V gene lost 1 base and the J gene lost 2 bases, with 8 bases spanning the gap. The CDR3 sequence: CASSESGDNYGYTF. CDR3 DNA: TGTGCCAGCAGTGAATCTGGGGACAACTATGGCTACACCTTC.

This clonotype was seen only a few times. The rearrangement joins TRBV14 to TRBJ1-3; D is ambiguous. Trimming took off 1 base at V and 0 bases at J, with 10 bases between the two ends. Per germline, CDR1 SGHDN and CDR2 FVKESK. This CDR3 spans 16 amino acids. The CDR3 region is CASSQAKATSGNTIYF. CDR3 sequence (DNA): TGTGCCAGCAGCCAAGCCAAGGCCACCTCTGGAAACACCATATATTTT.

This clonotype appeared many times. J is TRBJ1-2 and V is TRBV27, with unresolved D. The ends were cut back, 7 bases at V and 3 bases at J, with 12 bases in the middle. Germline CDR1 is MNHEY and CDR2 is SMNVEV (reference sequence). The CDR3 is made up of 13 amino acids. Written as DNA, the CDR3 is TGTGCCAGCACAAATACCGGCGACTATGGCTACACCTTC. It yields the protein CASTNTGDYGYTF.

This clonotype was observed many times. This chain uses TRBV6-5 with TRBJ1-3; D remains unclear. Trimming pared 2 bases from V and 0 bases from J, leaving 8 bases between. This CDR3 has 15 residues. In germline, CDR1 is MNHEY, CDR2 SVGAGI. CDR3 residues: CASSYPTGSGNTIYF. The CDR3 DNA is TGTGCCAGCAGTTACCCGACGGGCTCTGGAAACACCATATATTTT.

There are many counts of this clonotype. The CDR3 protein is CASSQDDPGTRGRYEQYF. For the CDR3, the DNA is TGCGCCAGCAGCCAAGATGATCCCGGGACCCGGGGGCGCTACGAGCAGTACTTC. The chain links TRBV4-1 to TRBJ2-7; D possibly matches TRBD1 or TRBD2 (6 bases each). V dropped 0 bases and J dropped 3 bases, with 21 bases sitting between them. CDR1 MGHRA and CDR2 YSYEKL come from the germline V gene. The CDR3 is made up of 18 amino acids.

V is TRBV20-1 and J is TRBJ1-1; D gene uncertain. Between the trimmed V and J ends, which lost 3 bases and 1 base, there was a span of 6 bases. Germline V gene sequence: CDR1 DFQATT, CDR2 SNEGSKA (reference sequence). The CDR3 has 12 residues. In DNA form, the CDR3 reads TGCAGTGCTAGGGTCACGAACACTGAAGCTTTCTTT. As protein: CSARVTNTEAFF.

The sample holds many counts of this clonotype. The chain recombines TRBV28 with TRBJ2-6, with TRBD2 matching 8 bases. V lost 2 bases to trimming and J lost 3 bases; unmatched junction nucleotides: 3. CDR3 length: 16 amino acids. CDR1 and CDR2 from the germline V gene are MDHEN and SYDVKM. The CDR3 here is CASSLAGGGGANVLTF. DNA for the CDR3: TGTGCCAGCAGTTTAGCGGGAGGTGGTGGGGCCAACGTCCTGACTTTC.

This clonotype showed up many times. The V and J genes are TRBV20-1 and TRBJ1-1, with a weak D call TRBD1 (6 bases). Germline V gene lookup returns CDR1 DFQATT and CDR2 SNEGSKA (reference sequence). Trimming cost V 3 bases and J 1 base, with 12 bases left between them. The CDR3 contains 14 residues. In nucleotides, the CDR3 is TGCAGTGCTAGCTGGGGGCCGGCGAACACTGAAGCTTTCTTT. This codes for CSASWGPANTEAFF.

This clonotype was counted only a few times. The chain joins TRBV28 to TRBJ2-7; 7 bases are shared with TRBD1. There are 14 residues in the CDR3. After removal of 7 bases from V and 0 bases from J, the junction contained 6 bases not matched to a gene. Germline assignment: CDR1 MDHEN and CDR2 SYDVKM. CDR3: CASTTTGSSYEQYF. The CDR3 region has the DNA TGTGCCAGCACTACGACAGGGAGCTCCTACGAGCAGTACTTC.

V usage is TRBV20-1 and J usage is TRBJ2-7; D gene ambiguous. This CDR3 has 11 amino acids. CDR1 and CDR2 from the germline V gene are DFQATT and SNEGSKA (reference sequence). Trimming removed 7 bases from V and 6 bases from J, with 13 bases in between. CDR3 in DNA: TGCAGTGTTAACATCCTCTCCGAGCAGTACTTC. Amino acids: CSVNILSEQYF.

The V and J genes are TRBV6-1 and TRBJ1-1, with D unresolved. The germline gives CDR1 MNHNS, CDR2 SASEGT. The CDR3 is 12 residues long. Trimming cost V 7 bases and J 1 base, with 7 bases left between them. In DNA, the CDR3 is TGTGCCAGCACCGGGAGGAACACTGAAGCTTTCTTT. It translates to CASTGRNTEAFF.

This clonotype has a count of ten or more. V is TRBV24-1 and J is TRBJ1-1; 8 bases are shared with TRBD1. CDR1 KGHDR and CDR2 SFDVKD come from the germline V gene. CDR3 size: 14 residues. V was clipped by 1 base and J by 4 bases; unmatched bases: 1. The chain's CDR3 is CATSDFTGGTEAFF. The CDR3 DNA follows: TGTGCCACCAGTGATTTCACAGGGGGCACTGAAGCTTTCTTT.

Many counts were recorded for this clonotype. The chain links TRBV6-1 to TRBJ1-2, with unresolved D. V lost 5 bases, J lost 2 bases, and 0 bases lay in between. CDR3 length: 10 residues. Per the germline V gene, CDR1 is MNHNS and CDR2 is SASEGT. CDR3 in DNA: TGTGCCAGCAGTAACTATGGCTACACCTTC. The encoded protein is CASSNYGYTF.